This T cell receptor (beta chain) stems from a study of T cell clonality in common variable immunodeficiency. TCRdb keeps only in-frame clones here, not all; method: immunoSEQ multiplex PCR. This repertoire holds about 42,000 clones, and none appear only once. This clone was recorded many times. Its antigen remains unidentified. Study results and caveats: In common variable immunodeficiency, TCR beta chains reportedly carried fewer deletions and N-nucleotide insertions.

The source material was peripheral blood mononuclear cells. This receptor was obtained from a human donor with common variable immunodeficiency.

CDR3 DNA, as far as it was read: TGCAGTGCTCTCCGCCCGCTAGCGGGAGGGTATAATGAG. This encodes CSALRPLAGGYNE. In full, the CDR3 is CSALRPLAGGYNEQFF. The chain recombines TRBV20-1 with TRBJ2-1, with 12 bases identical to TRBD2. Coverage ceases 3 residues before the CDR3 finishes, and the germline J gene fills in the end. Per germline, CDR1 DFQATT and CDR2 SNEGSKA (reference sequence). Trimming removed 5 bases from V and 7 bases from J; junction bases left unmatched: 12. The CDR3 length is 16 residues.